This T cell receptor beta chain was identified during a study of cytomegalovirus exposure and HLA in healthy donors. Study details: Around 80 million unique TCR sequences came from HLA-typed donors in an early release. Of the donors genotyped, 398 in all, about 82% fell in the Caucasian-associated ancestry cluster.

Study outcomes and limitations: Further analysis was carried out later, and it showed several of the most significant clusters appearing linked to common viral pathogens.

This clone was seen just once. Its matching antigen is unknown. Researchers ran the PCR with 60 Vbeta and 13 Jbeta primers. The data were produced by immunoSEQ multiplex PCR, yet TCRdb's version contains in-frame clones alone and is incomplete. The sample lists about 110,000 clones, 60% to 75% seen once, with around 2.7% in the top ten. The sequenced sample consisted of PBMCs. This receptor was taken from a male donor in good health and CMV-seropositive.

Written as DNA, the CDR3 is TGTGCCAGCAGCAACACAGGGGTTCCTGAAAAACTGTTTTTT. Amino acid sequence: CASSNTGVPEKLFF. The chain is built from TRBV5-4 and TRBJ1-4; TRBD1 matches 7 bases. The CDR3 is 14 residues long. Germline-derived CDR1 and CDR2 are SGHNT and YYREEE (reference sequence). With V trimmed by 4 bases and J by 7 bases, 7 bases remained unmatched.